The 31 T cell receptor beta chains below all came from one sample that was sequenced in a study of blood T cell repertoires in COVID-19. Method: immunoSEQ multiplex PCR; TCRdb's copy keeps in-frame clones and lacks some. The data contain more than 90,000 clones, about nine tenths of them seen just once; the ten biggest clones take up roughly a sixth. The sequenced sample was peripheral blood. The receptors come from a man aged 50 to 60 with acute or convalescent COVID-19.

V usage is TRBV27 and J usage is TRBJ2-5, with D perhaps matching TRBD2 (5 bases). Germline-derived CDR1 and CDR2 are MNHEY and SMNVEV (reference sequence). There are 14 residues in the CDR3. Trimming removed 6 bases from V and 4 bases from J, with 15 bases in between. Here the CDR3 DNA reads TGTGCCAGCAGGGCGACCAGCGGTCGAGAGACCCAGTACTTC. Translation: CASRATSGRETQYF.

The chain uses TRBV7-9 and TRBJ1-2; the match to TRBD1 covers 12 bases. V was pared by 5 bases and J by 4 bases, with 5 bases of the junction left unmatched. This CDR3 is built from 15 residues. Germline V gene sequence: CDR1 SEHNR, CDR2 FQNEAQ (reference sequence). The CDR3 region is CASSTGTGGIYGYTF. The DNA of the CDR3 is TGTGCCAGCAGCACCGGGACAGGGGGCATCTATGGCTACACCTTC.

This chain links TRBV18 with TRBJ2-7; perhaps TRBD1 as D (6 bases). With 6 bases removed from V and 3 bases from J, the gap between germline ends came to 18 bases. Per germline, CDR1 KGHSH and CDR2 LQKENI. CDR3 length: 15 residues. CDR3 sequence: CASSPLERGYYEQYF. The CDR3 coding sequence is TGTGCCAGCTCCCCATTGGAAAGGGGGTACTACGAGCAGTACTTC.

V is TRBV6-2 or TRBV6-3 and J is TRBJ1-5; TRBD1 is a possible D gene (5 bases). Germline-derived CDR1 and CDR2 are MNHEY and SVGEGT. The CDR3 has 16 amino acids. Trimming left V 2 bases short and J 7 bases short, with 18 bases between. The DNA for the CDR3 is TGTGCCAGCAGTTACGGGAGCGCGGGGCCGCCGCAGCCCCAGCATTTT. Amino acids: CASSYGSAGPPQPQHF.

The genes are TRBV12-3 or TRBV12-4 and TRBJ2-1, with D perhaps matching TRBD1 (6 bases). V lost 4 bases to trimming and J lost 7 bases, with 11 bases between them. The CDR3 is 13 residues long. CDR3 loop: CASSSYRANEQFF. The CDR3 region has the DNA TGTGCCAGCAGTTCCTACAGGGCAAATGAGCAGTTCTTC.

For the CDR3, the DNA is TGTGCCAGCAGCTTGGCTGGCAGGGATGTAACCAAAAACATTCAGTACTTC. Its protein product is CASSLAGRDVTKNIQYF. The chain recombines TRBV5-5 with TRBJ2-4, with a tentative D call TRBD1 (5 bases). The CDR3 totals 17 residues. In germline, CDR1 is SGHKS, CDR2 YYEKEE (reference sequence). Trimming removed 0 bases at V and 2 bases at J, with 15 bases between.

This chain connects TRBV6-6 to TRBJ1-5, with 7 bases fitting TRBD1. Per germline, CDR1 MNHNY and CDR2 SVGAGI (reference sequence). V lost 6 bases, J lost 6 bases, and 5 bases stayed unmatched. The CDR3 covers 13 residues. CDR3 bases: TGTGCCAGCAGCCAACAGGGGTTTCAGCCCCAGCATTTT. Residues: CASSQQGFQPQHF.

This clone was seen only once. V gene TRBV5-1 combines with J gene TRBJ1-1, with D possibly being TRBD1 (5 bases). Germline values: CDR1 SGHRS, CDR2 YFSETQ. With 2 bases removed from V and 9 bases from J, the gap between germline ends came to 17 bases. The CDR3 has 14 residues. The CDR3 bases are TGCGCCAGCAGCTTTTCGGAAGGGGAAAACCAAGCTTTCTTT. This encodes CASSFSEGENQAFF.

The chain couples TRBV24-1 to TRBJ1-1, with 8 bases lining up with TRBD1. The germline CDR1 and CDR2 sequences are KGHDR and SFDVKD. Unmatched junction bases numbered 6, after V lost 6 bases and J lost 10 bases. The CDR3 loop spans 12 amino acids. This CDR3 reads CATSSGTGRAFF. DNA for the CDR3: TGTGCCACCAGTTCCGGGACAGGCCGAGCTTTCTTT.

The CDR3, as DNA: TGTGCCAGCAGGAAGACTCTGCAGCCCCAGCATTTT. Amino acids: CASRKTLQPQHF. The chain employs TRBV28 and TRBJ1-5; D gene unclear. CDR3 length: 12 residues. From germline, CDR1 is MDHEN and CDR2 SYDVKM. V gave up 6 bases and J gave up 7 bases, with 10 bases separating them.

V gene TRBV27 combines with J gene TRBJ2-7, with D perhaps matching TRBD2 (5 bases). CDR1 MNHEY and CDR2 SMNVEV come from the germline V gene (reference sequence). The V end was cut by 3 bases, the J end by 1 base, with 10 bases between. This CDR3 has 14 residues. The chain's CDR3 is CASSFVGVSYEQYF. CDR3 nucleotides: TGTGCCAGCAGTTTTGTCGGGGTATCCTACGAGCAGTACTTC.

In this sample, this clone turned up a few times. V is TRBV6-5 and J is TRBJ1-6, with 8 bases matching TRBD1. CDR1 MNHEY and CDR2 SVGAGI come from the germline V gene. The junction had 5 bases not matched to a gene; V was cut back by 6 bases and J by 7 bases. The CDR3 contains 14 residues. CDR3 DNA sequence: TGTGCCAGCAGGGACAGGGCCTCGAATTCACCCCTCCACTTT. Residues: CASRDRASNSPLHF.

The chain couples TRBV28 to TRBJ1-4, with no clear D. Germline CDR1 reads MDHEN; CDR2 reads SYDVKM. V lost 5 bases and J 7 bases, leaving 17 bases between the germline ends. CDR3 length: 15 residues. As DNA, the CDR3 is TGTGCCAGCAGTCCGACTACCGTCAGAGGTGAAAAACTGTTTTTT. Amino acid sequence: CASSPTTVRGEKLFF.

The rearrangement joins TRBV5-5 to TRBJ2-7; 7 bases align to TRBD1. CDR1 SGHKS and CDR2 YYEKEE come from the germline V gene (reference sequence). The CDR3 runs to 15 residues. Trimming removed 2 bases from V and 4 bases from J; junction bases left unmatched: 9. In DNA form, the CDR3 reads TGTGCCAGCAGCTTCCGACAGGGAGAATGGTACGAGCAGTACTTC. Encoded protein: CASSFRQGEWYEQYF.

V gene TRBV9 combines with J gene TRBJ2-1; no firm D call. The germline V gene encodes CDR1 SGDLS and CDR2 YYNGEE. V lost 4 bases and J lost 10, with 9 bases in between. The CDR3 length is 11 residues. The CDR3 reads CASSFDWEQFF. DNA of the CDR3: TGTGCCAGCAGCTTCGACTGGGAGCAGTTCTTC. The entire variable domain, with the rest obtained from reference TRBV9 and TRBJ2-1, is as follows: DSGVTQTPKHLITATGQRVTLRCSPRSGDLSVYWYQQSLDQGLQFLIQYYNGEERAKGNILERFSAQQFPDLHSELNLSSLELGDSALYFCASSFDWEQFFGPGTRLTVL.

This chain links TRBV5-1 with TRBJ1-1; 10 bases align to TRBD1. V lost 4 bases and J lost 4; bases outside the gene matches: 13. From germline, CDR1 is SGHRS and CDR2 YFSETQ. The CDR3 is 17 residues long. CDR3 residues: CASSLRTGTGVGTEAFF. CDR3 bases: TGCGCCAGCAGCCTCCGGACCGGGACAGGGGTCGGCACTGAAGCTTTCTTT.

This chain uses TRBV30 with TRBJ2-3, with D perhaps TRBD2 (6 bases). This CDR3 is 13 amino acids long. CDR1 and CDR2 (germline): GTSNPN, SVGIG (reference sequence). Trimming removed 3 bases at V and 2 bases at J, with 9 bases between. CDR3 coding DNA: TGTGCCTGGAGCCGGGACTTCACAGATACGCAGTATTTT. Translation gives CAWSRDFTDTQYF. The complete variable domain, with remaining parts taken from reference TRBV30 and TRBJ2-3, reads SQTIHQWPATLVQPVGSPLSLECTVEGTSNPNLYWYRQAAGRGLQLLFYSVGIGQISSEVPQNLSASRPQDRQFILSSKKLLLSDSGFYLCAWSRDFTDTQYFGPGTRLTVL.

V and J are TRBV12-3 or TRBV12-4 and TRBJ1-1; no reliable D call. Trimming removed 0 bases at V and 2 bases at J, with 4 bases between. The CDR3 loop spans 13 amino acids. The CDR3 nucleotides read TGTGCCAGCAGTTTAGCGGCAAACACTGAAGCTTTCTTT. Protein sequence: CASSLAANTEAFF.

This chain connects TRBV4-1 to TRBJ2-4; a weak D match, TRBD1 (7 bases). The CDR3 runs 15 residues. The germline gives CDR1 MGHRA, CDR2 YSYEKL. Trimming stripped 1 base from V and 7 bases from J, with 14 bases between. The CDR3, as DNA: TGCGCCAGCAGCCAAGCGTTGACAGGGAGGAACATTCAGTACTTC. Residues: CASSQALTGRNIQYF.

V usage is TRBV9 and J usage is TRBJ1-6, with TRBD1 as a possible D gene (5 bases). Germline values: CDR1 SGDLS, CDR2 YYNGEE. The CDR3 sequence is 14 residues long. V was shortened by 1 base and J by 7 bases, with 9 bases between the two germline ends. The CDR3 DNA sequence: TGTGCCAGCAGCGTAAGGGAGGGGAATTCACCCCTCCACTTT. It codes for CASSVREGNSPLHF.

The table lists this clone with a count of one. The chain links TRBV7-9 to TRBJ1-4; TRBD1 might be the D (6 bases). CDR1 and CDR2 from the germline V gene are SEHNR and FQNEAQ (reference sequence). The V gene lost 11 bases and the J gene lost 2 bases, with 18 bases spanning the gap. This CDR3 is built from 15 residues. This chain's CDR3 is CASPGGPATNEKLFF. In DNA form, the CDR3 reads TGTGCCTCTCCCGGGGGGCCAGCGACTAATGAAAAACTGTTTTTT.

This clone appeared once. V is TRBV7-8 and J is TRBJ2-1; TRBD2 aligns across 8 bases. Germline CDR1 SGHVS, CDR2 FQNEAQ. V lost 5 bases, J lost 0 bases, and 9 bases stayed unmatched. The CDR3 is 17 residues long. CDR3 in amino acids: CASSPGVAGSSYNEQFF. The CDR3 nucleotides are TGTGCCAGCAGCCCTGGAGTAGCGGGGAGCTCCTACAATGAGCAGTTCTTC.

The rearrangement joins TRBV4-1 to TRBJ1-2, with D possibly being TRBD1 (5 bases). Trimming shortened V by 6 bases and J by 2 bases, and 25 bases separated the two germline ends. The CDR3 is made up of 18 amino acids. Germline assignment: CDR1 MGHRA and CDR2 YSYEKL. DNA of the CDR3: TGCGCCAGCAGTCAAAGGATTCAGGGCAAGGGACTAAACTATGGCTACACCTTC. Translating it yields CASSQRIQGKGLNYGYTF.

The rearrangement links TRBV4-1 to TRBJ2-3, with D tentatively TRBD2 (5 bases). The CDR3 covers 17 residues. V was clipped by 0 bases and J by 1 base, with 14 bases between them. Per the germline V gene, CDR1 is MGHRA and CDR2 is YSYEKL. The CDR3 loop reads CASSQEQRWPGTDTQYF. DNA of the CDR3: TGCGCCAGCAGCCAAGAGCAGCGGTGGCCGGGCACAGATACGCAGTATTTT.

The chain recombines TRBV6-1 with TRBJ2-2; 8 nucleotides match TRBD1. This CDR3 comprises 18 residues. Germline trimming cut 1 base from V and 4 bases from J; bases unmatched to any gene: 11. The germline V gene has CDR1 MNHNS and CDR2 SASEGT. CDR3: CASSEDGPGGAGTGELFF. As DNA, the CDR3 is TGTGCCAGCAGTGAAGATGGGCCAGGGGGCGCCGGCACCGGGGAGCTGTTTTTT.

V is TRBV9 and J is TRBJ1-1, with a weak D call TRBD1 (6 bases). V was trimmed by 4 bases and J by 6 bases, leaving 16 bases between them. Germline V gene data show CDR1 as SGDLS and CDR2 as YYNGEE. The CDR3 loop spans 14 amino acids. The CDR3 nucleotides are TGTGCCAGCAGCCTCCAGGGGCAGAGCGCTGAAGCTTTCTTT. It encodes CASSLQGQSAEAFF.

The V and J genes are TRBV6-5 and TRBJ1-2; TRBD1 is a possible D gene (6 bases). CDR3 length: 14 residues. Germline-derived CDR1 and CDR2 are MNHEY and SVGAGI. Trimming took off 8 bases at V and 5 bases at J, with 18 bases between the two ends. The DNA of the CDR3 is TGTGCCAGCGGCCCCGGGACAAGGATGTATGGCTACACCTTC. Encoded protein: CASGPGTRMYGYTF.

This sequence joins TRBV30 and TRBJ2-1, with 8 bases lining up with TRBD1. This CDR3 is 12 amino acids long. V lost 1 base, J lost 10 bases, and 3 bases stayed unmatched. The germline V gene encodes CDR1 GTSNPN and CDR2 SVGIG (reference sequence). This CDR3 reads CAWSADRGEQFF. The DNA of the CDR3 is TGTGCCTGGAGTGCTGACAGGGGCGAGCAGTTCTTC. The full variable domain, with the rest looked up from reference TRBV30 and TRBJ2-1, is SQTIHQWPATLVQPVGSPLSLECTVEGTSNPNLYWYRQAAGRGLQLLFYSVGIGQISSEVPQNLSASRPQDRQFILSSKKLLLSDSGFYLCAWSADRGEQFFGPGTRLTVL.

This chain uses TRBV5-1 with TRBJ2-7; 9 bases align to TRBD1. This CDR3 is 16 amino acids long. Trimming cost V 0 bases and J 2 bases; bases outside gene matches: 6. Germline V CDR1 and CDR2: SGHRS, YFSETQ. The CDR3 DNA reads as TGCGCCAGCAGCTTGGCACCCGGGACAGGGACCTACGAGCAGTACTTC. It yields the protein CASSLAPGTGTYEQYF.

The V and J genes are TRBV6-6 and TRBJ1-2; the D is unclear. CDR3 size: 14 residues. CDR1 and CDR2 from the germline V gene are MNHNY and SVGAGI (reference sequence). Trimming shortened V by 7 bases and J by 2 bases, and 14 bases separated the two germline ends. The CDR3 spells CASKTTGGNYGYTF. In DNA form, the CDR3 reads TGTGCCAGCAAAACTACCGGCGGAAACTATGGCTACACCTTC.

The chain couples TRBV16 to TRBJ1-2, with D possibly matching TRBD1 (6 bases). CDR1 is KGHSY and CDR2 is FQNENV in the germline V gene. V lost 2 bases, J lost 5 bases, and 9 bases lay in between. The CDR3 is 13 amino acids. The CDR3 sequence is CASSQRGGYGYTF. The CDR3 DNA reads TGTGCCAGCAGCCAAAGGGGGGGTTATGGCTACACCTTC.